This is a list of T cell receptor beta chains from one sample in a study of T cells after posttransplantation cyclophosphamide. Profiled with immunoSEQ multiplex PCR; TCRdb holds only in-frame clones, not every one. The top ten clones hold 2.5% to 4% of a sample with around 43,000 clones, around 91% of them seen once. Sequences were obtained from PBMCs. The source of these receptors is a woman in her fifties or sixties in good health and a related stem cell transplant donor. Both conserved end residues are part of each CDR3. Each record gives: CDR3 length, D gene, clone size, V gene, J gene, CDR3 DNA, CDR3 protein. The D gene is left open where the match is weak. Some rows have no size entry. The others give once, few or many, or a class for an expanded clone.

length: 13; D: .; size: .; V: TRBV7-9; J: TRBJ2-1; DNA: TGTGCCAGCAGCAGAGACAGTAGGGATGAGCAGTTCTTC; CDR3: CASSRDSRDEQFF
length: 15; D: .; size: .; V: TRBV18; J: TRBJ1-1; DNA: TGTGCCAGCTCACCGGGGGGAATATACGACACTGAAGCTTTCTTT; CDR3: CASSPGGIYDTEAFF
length: 15; D: .; size: .; V: TRBV27; J: TRBJ2-1; DNA: TGTGCCAGCAGTCAGACAGCAAATGCGTACAATGAGCAGTTCTTC; CDR3: CASSQTANAYNEQFF
length: 12; D: .; size: once; V: TRBV29-1; J: TRBJ2-5; DNA: TGCAGCGTGGCCGGCAGCAGGGAGACCCAGTACTTC; CDR3: CSVAGSRETQYF
length: 16; D: TRBD1; size: .; V: TRBV19; J: TRBJ1-1; DNA: TGTGCCAGTAGTATCAAGGACAGGGTGAGGAACACTGAAGCTTTCTTT; CDR3: CASSIKDRVRNTEAFF
length: 18; D: .; size: .; V: TRBV23-1; J: TRBJ2-7; DNA: TGCGCCAGCAGTCGAGCGACAGGCACAGGAGTCGCATCCTACGAGCAGTACTTC; CDR3: CASSRATGTGVASYEQYF
length: 18; D: .; size: .; V: TRBV5-8; J: TRBJ2-6; DNA: TGTGCCAGCATTTCGGACAGCGAGTTATTCTCTGGGGCCAACGTCCTGACTTTC; CDR3: CASISDSELFSGANVLTF
length: 17; D: TRBD1; size: .; V: TRBV18; J: TRBJ1-6; DNA: TGTGCCAGCTCACGAGCTCCCAGGGGGGCTAATAATTCACCCCTCCACTTT; CDR3: CASSRAPRGANNSPLHF
length: 13; D: .; size: .; V: TRBV7-2; J: TRBJ1-2; DNA: TGTGCCAGCAGCCGAGAAGCTAACTATGGCTACACCTTC; CDR3: CASSREANYGYTF
length: 15; D: .; size: medium-sized; V: TRBV18; J: TRBJ1-2; DNA: TGTGCCAGCTCAACGATGACAGTCGCGAACTATGGCTACACCTTC; CDR3: CASSTMTVANYGYTF
length: 15; D: .; size: .; V: TRBV27; J: TRBJ1-1; DNA: TGTGCCAGCAGTTCCGCCGACAGTCCGAACACTGAAGCTTTCTTT; CDR3: CASSSADSPNTEAFF
length: 14; D: .; size: once; V: TRBV19; J: TRBJ1-2; DNA: TGTGCCAGTAGTATTATATCAGCGAACTATGGCTACACCTTC; CDR3: CASSIISANYGYTF
length: 16; D: TRBD1; size: .; V: TRBV19; J: TRBJ2-3; DNA: TGTGCCAGTAGTAGTCACGGGACAGGGTTCACAGATACGCAGTATTTT; CDR3: CASSSHGTGFTDTQYF
length: 15; D: .; size: .; V: TRBV25-1; J: TRBJ1-6; DNA: TGTGCCAGCAGTGAGGAGGGTTTGGATAATTCACCCCTCCACTTT; CDR3: CASSEEGLDNSPLHF
length: 16; D: .; size: .; V: TRBV19; J: TRBJ2-2; DNA: TGTGCCAGTAGTATAGGGCCTCGGAGGGACACCGGGGAGCTGTTTTTT; CDR3: CASSIGPRRDTGELFF
length: 16; D: TRBD1; size: .; V: TRBV7-2; J: TRBJ1-2; DNA: TGTGCCAGCACCTCCGGAGGGGGCCACCTTAACTATGGCTACACCTTC; CDR3: CASTSGGGHLNYGYTF
length: 16; D: TRBD1; size: .; V: TRBV18; J: TRBJ2-2; DNA: TGTGCCAGCTCGCCGGGGAGGACAGGGGACACCGGGGAGCTGTTTTTT; CDR3: CASSPGRTGDTGELFF
length: 15; D: TRBD1; size: .; V: TRBV11-2; J: TRBJ1-1; DNA: TGTGCCAGCAGCCCCCGGGAGAGGGGGCTAGGTTTGGCTTTCTTT; CDR3: CASSPRERGLGLAFF
length: 15; D: .; size: .; V: TRBV5-1; J: TRBJ2-3; DNA: TGCGCCAGCAGCTTGAGCCATCCTAGCACAGATACGCAGTATTTT; CDR3: CASSLSHPSTDTQYF
length: 14; D: TRBD1; size: .; V: TRBV7-6; J: TRBJ2-5; DNA: TGTGCCAGCAGCTTAGGGACAGGGGGGGAGACCCAGTACTTC; CDR3: CASSLGTGGETQYF
length: 15; D: .; size: .; V: TRBV19; J: TRBJ2-2; DNA: TGTGCCAGTAGTTCCAAAGCCCAAGTGGTCGGGGAGCTGTTTTTT; CDR3: CASSSKAQVVGELFF
length: 13; D: .; size: .; V: TRBV14; J: TRBJ1-1; DNA: TGTGCCAGCAGCCCCACAGGGTACACTGAAGCTTTCTTT; CDR3: CASSPTGYTEAFF
length: 16; D: .; size: .; V: TRBV19; J: TRBJ2-3; DNA: TGTGCCAGTAGTATGGTGGCGGAGGCTAGCACAGATACGCAGTATTTT; CDR3: CASSMVAEASTDTQYF
length: 17; D: TRBD2; size: .; V: TRBV4-1; J: TRBJ2-1; DNA: TGCGCCAGCAGCCAAGATCAAGCTAGCGGGACCTACAATGAGCAGTTCTTC; CDR3: CASSQDQASGTYNEQFF
length: 15; D: .; size: .; V: TRBV5-8; J: TRBJ2-3; DNA: TGTGCCAGCAGCTTGGGGCAGGCCGTTCCAGATACGCAGTATTTT; CDR3: CASSLGQAVPDTQYF
length: 13; D: .; size: .; V: TRBV18; J: TRBJ2-4; DNA: TGTGCCAGCTCACCACAGAGGGGGAACATTCAGTACTTC; CDR3: CASSPQRGNIQYF
length: 13; D: TRBD1; size: .; V: TRBV9; J: TRBJ2-1; DNA: TGTGCCAGCAGCCCTGGGACAGACAATGAGCAGTTCTTC; CDR3: CASSPGTDNEQFF
length: 14; D: .; size: .; V: TRBV6-1; J: TRBJ2-5; DNA: TGTGCCAGCACCCCGGGGGTGGGTGAAGAGACCCAGTACTTC; CDR3: CASTPGVGEETQYF
length: 13; D: .; size: .; V: TRBV28; J: TRBJ1-5; DNA: TGTGCCAGCAGTCCCTCCTCCGTTCAGCCCCAGCATTTT; CDR3: CASSPSSVQPQHF
length: 17; D: TRBD1; size: .; V: TRBV29-1; J: TRBJ1-2; DNA: TGCAGCGTTGAAGGCGGACAGGGAGGAATTACTAACTATGGCTACACCTTC; CDR3: CSVEGGQGGITNYGYTF
length: 16; D: .; size: .; V: TRBV13; J: TRBJ2-5; DNA: TGTGCCAGCAGCTCCTCCGGGGTTCCGGGAGAAGAGACCCAGTACTTC; CDR3: CASSSSGVPGEETQYF
length: 17; D: TRBD1; size: once; V: TRBV4-1; J: TRBJ2-2; DNA: TGCGCCAGCAGCCAAGATCTGCAGGGGGCTAACACCGGGGAGCTGTTTTTT; CDR3: CASSQDLQGANTGELFF
length: 16; D: TRBD1; size: .; V: TRBV5-6; J: TRBJ1-5; DNA: TGTGCCAGCAGCTCGGACAGGGGCCATAGCAATCAGCCCCAGCATTTT; CDR3: CASSSDRGHSNQPQHF
length: 14; D: .; size: once; V: TRBV19; J: TRBJ2-5; DNA: TGTGCCAGTACCGCAGGGACAACACAAGAGACCCAGTACTTC; CDR3: CASTAGTTQETQYF
length: 17; D: .; size: .; V: TRBV5-1; J: TRBJ1-3; DNA: TGCGCCAGCAGCCCGGCCATCGGGTCGAACTCTGGAAACACCATATATTTT; CDR3: CASSPAIGSNSGNTIYF
length: 16; D: TRBD1; size: .; V: TRBV4-1; J: TRBJ2-7; DNA: TGCGCCAGCAGCCACGAATCCGGGACAGGAGCCTACGAGCAGTACTTC; CDR3: CASSHESGTGAYEQYF
length: 14; D: TRBD2; size: .; V: TRBV6-1; J: TRBJ2-5; DNA: TGTGCCAGCAGGCACGCGGGGGTCCAAGAGACCCAGTACTTC; CDR3: CASRHAGVQETQYF
length: 15; D: .; size: .; V: TRBV5-1; J: TRBJ1-2; DNA: TGCGCCAGCAGCCGTATACGGCAGGGTTCGGATGGCTACACCTTC; CDR3: CASSRIRQGSDGYTF
length: 13; D: .; size: .; V: TRBV7-9; J: TRBJ1-1; DNA: TGTGCCAGCAGCTTAAACACGAACACTGAAGCTTTCTTT; CDR3: CASSLNTNTEAFF
length: 15; D: .; size: .; V: TRBV6-6; J: TRBJ2-1; DNA: TGTGCCAGCAGTTACCTTAGCACCGGGGATAGTGAGCAGTTCTTC; CDR3: CASSYLSTGDSEQFF
length: 11; D: .; size: .; V: TRBV20-1; J: TRBJ1-3; DNA: TGCAGTGCTTCACTTGGAAACACCATATATTTT; CDR3: CSASLGNTIYF
length: 17; D: .; size: .; V: TRBV11-2; J: TRBJ2-7; DNA: TGTGCCAGCAGCCGTACCAGGACAGATACAGAGTCCTACGAGCAGTACTTC; CDR3: CASSRTRTDTESYEQYF
length: 13; D: .; size: .; V: TRBV5-1; J: TRBJ2-1; DNA: TGCGCCAGCAGTTCTCACAGTCCCAATGAGCAGTTCTTC; CDR3: CASSSHSPNEQFF
length: 14; D: .; size: .; V: TRBV18; J: TRBJ1-1; DNA: TGTGCCAGCTCCCCGATCAAGGCGGACACTGAAGCTTTCTTT; CDR3: CASSPIKADTEAFF
length: 15; D: TRBD1; size: .; V: TRBV6-4; J: TRBJ2-7; DNA: TGTGCCAGCAGTGCCACAGGGGGCGGGAAGGACGAGCAGTACTTC; CDR3: CASSATGGGKDEQYF
length: 15; D: .; size: .; V: TRBV4-1; J: TRBJ1-5; DNA: TGCGCCAGCACCCCGACTGACAGCAACAATCAGCCCCAGCATTTT; CDR3: CASTPTDSNNQPQHF
length: 13; D: .; size: .; V: TRBV19; J: TRBJ2-7; DNA: TGTGCCAGTAGTATTGCGGCAGACTACGAGCAGTACTTC; CDR3: CASSIAADYEQYF
length: 11; D: .; size: .; V: TRBV10-2; J: TRBJ1-2; DNA: TGCGCCAGCAGTATGGCGTCGGACATCGCCTTC; CDR3: CASSMASDIAF
length: 14; D: .; size: .; V: TRBV30; J: TRBJ2-7; DNA: TGTGCCTGGAGTGGACGGAACCGACTAGTCGAGCAGTACTTC; CDR3: CAWSGRNRLVEQYF
length: 18; D: .; size: .; V: TRBV9; J: TRBJ2-1; DNA: TGTGCCAGCAGCGAGCCCCCTGATGCGAGCTACTCCTACAATGAGCAGTTCTTC; CDR3: CASSEPPDASYSYNEQFF
length: 20; D: .; size: .; V: TRBV18; J: TRBJ1-3; DNA: TGTGCCAGCTCACCCCTAGACAGAACGCGGAGCTTGGGGACTGGAAACACCATATATTTT; CDR3: CASSPLDRTRSLGTGNTIYF
length: 16; D: TRBD2; size: .; V: TRBV4-1; J: TRBJ2-7; DNA: TGCGCCAGCAGCCCTTTCGGACTAGCGGGAGCCTACGAGCAGTACTTC; CDR3: CASSPFGLAGAYEQYF
length: 15; D: TRBD1; size: .; V: TRBV2; J: TRBJ2-7; DNA: TGTGCCAGCAGTGGATGGGGACAGGGGTCGAACGAGCAGTACTTC; CDR3: CASSGWGQGSNEQYF
length: 16; D: TRBD1; size: .; V: TRBV5-1; J: TRBJ1-2; DNA: TGCGCCAGCAGCTTGGAGGGGACAGGGTCTTTCTATGGCTACACCTTC; CDR3: CASSLEGTGSFYGYTF
length: 13; D: .; size: .; V: TRBV7-9; J: TRBJ2-5; DNA: TGTGCCAGCAGCACGACCTTCGGGGAGACCCAGTACTTC; CDR3: CASSTTFGETQYF
length: 16; D: TRBD2; size: .; V: TRBV15; J: TRBJ2-1; DNA: TGTGCCACCAGCAGAGACTGGACTAGAGGGTACCATGAGCAGTTCTTC; CDR3: CATSRDWTRGYHEQFF
length: 14; D: .; size: once; V: TRBV6-5; J: TRBJ2-7; DNA: TGTGCCAGCAGCTCGGGACTCAGCTCCTACGAGCAGTACTTC; CDR3: CASSSGLSSYEQYF
length: 15; D: .; size: .; V: TRBV28; J: TRBJ1-1; DNA: TGTGCCAGCAGGGAAATGGGGGGAGCGGACACTGAAGCTTTCTTT; CDR3: CASREMGGADTEAFF
length: 14; D: .; size: .; V: TRBV11-2; J: TRBJ1-3; DNA: TGTGCCAGCAGCACCGGTAACTCTGGAAACACCATATATTTT; CDR3: CASSTGNSGNTIYF
length: 13; D: .; size: .; V: TRBV28; J: TRBJ1-4; DNA: TGTGCCAGCAGTGAGACAGGCTTGGGGAAACTGTTTTTT; CDR3: CASSETGLGKLFF